Listed here are 21 T cell receptor beta chains from one sample, sequenced in a study of T cell repertoires in cytomegalovirus infection. TCRdb independently ran MiXCR on the reads; one entry per CDR3 protein. Seen here are just over 150,000 distinct CDR3 sequences, 23% observed once, and the top ten hold approximately 10%. Sequenced input: PBMCs. These receptors all stem from a human donor in good health (CMV status not recorded). Some clones in this sample may be carry-over from other donors' samples.

This chain links TRBV11-2 with TRBJ2-5; 9 nucleotides agree with TRBD2. The CDR3 totals 16 residues. Germline V gene data show CDR1 as SGHAT and CDR2 as FQNNGV. V lost 0 bases, J lost 5 bases, and 7 bases stayed unmatched. CDR3 bases: TGTGCCAGCAGCTTAGAAGCGGGACTAGCCGGGGAGACCCAGTACTTC. It encodes CASSLEAGLAGETQYF.

This clonotype showed up many times. The gene calls are TRBV7-6 and TRBJ1-3; D is unresolved. Germline CDR1 and CDR2: SGHVS and FNYEAQ. The CDR3 contains 14 residues. V was pared by 7 bases and J by 4 bases, with 14 bases between. For the CDR3, the DNA is TGTGCCAGCATGGGAGGGAAGGACGGAAACACCATATATTTT. This sequence encodes CASMGGKDGNTIYF.

J is TRBJ1-1 and V is TRBV12-3 or TRBV12-4; no reliable D call. CDR3 size: 14 residues. V lost 3 bases to trimming and J lost 11 bases, with 19 bases between them. In DNA, the CDR3 is TGTGCCAGCAGTTTTTCCCGCGACTTAGCCCAGGCTTTCTTT. Translated: CASSFSRDLAQAFF.

This clonotype showed up many times. This chain links TRBV7-2 with TRBJ2-7; 7 bases match TRBD1. Germline CDR1 is SGHTA and CDR2 is FQGNSA. This CDR3 contains 14 residues. The V segment lost 4 bases and the J segment 7 bases; nucleotides outside the gene matches: 10. The CDR3 spells CASSSGQSTREQYF. The DNA for the CDR3 is TGTGCCAGCAGCTCGGGACAGTCGACGAGGGAGCAGTACTTC.

There are a few counts of this clonotype. The J gene is TRBJ2-2, the V gene TRBV20-1, with 7 bases identical to TRBD1. There are 18 residues in the CDR3. Losses at the gene ends were 3 bases for V and 0 bases for J; bases not matched to a gene: 13. Germline V gene data show CDR1 as DFQATT and CDR2 as SNEGSKA (reference sequence). The CDR3 is CSASPISTGTANTGELFF. CDR3 nucleotide sequence: TGCAGTGCTAGTCCAATCTCGACCGGGACAGCGAACACCGGGGAGCTGTTTTTT.

The DNA of the CDR3 is TGTGCCAGCAGACCAACAACAGGGGCAATGAACACTGAAGCTTTCTTT. Translated, it gives CASRPTTGAMNTEAFF. V gene TRBV7-6 combines with J gene TRBJ1-1; the match to TRBD1 covers 7 bases. The CDR3 is 16 residues long. V lost 6 bases and J lost 0; bases outside the gene matches: 10. Germline-derived CDR1 and CDR2 are SGHVS and FNYEAQ.

J is TRBJ1-2 and V is TRBV28; D may be TRBD1 (6 bases). V was pared by 2 bases and J by 1 base, with 8 bases between. CDR1 and CDR2 (germline): MDHEN, SYDVKM. The CDR3 extends over 14 amino acids. CDR3 nucleotide sequence: TGTGCCAGCAGTTTAAGGGACAATAACTATGGCTACACCTTC. Its translation is CASSLRDNNYGYTF.

The chain uses TRBV11-2 and TRBJ2-3; TRBD1 agrees at 8 bases. V dropped 5 bases and J dropped 7; count of bases not matched to a gene: 14. The V gene's germline CDR1 is SGHAT and CDR2 FQNNGV. This CDR3 is built from 16 residues. CDR3 in amino acids: CASSPLGRTGTYTQYF. CDR3 bases: TGTGCCAGCAGCCCTCTTGGTCGGACAGGGACTTATACGCAGTATTTT.

The chain carries TRBV18 and TRBJ2-3; TRBD2 matches at 10 bases. From germline, CDR1 is KGHSH and CDR2 LQKENI. The V gene end was trimmed by 3 bases and the J gene end by 2 bases; junction bases not matched to a gene: 2. CDR3 size: 15 residues. CDR3 sequence (DNA): TGTGCCAGCTCACCTGGACTAGCGGCCACAGATACGCAGTATTTT. Encoded protein: CASSPGLAATDTQYF.

This clonotype was detected ten times or more. This chain connects TRBV5-6 to TRBJ1-5; D call uncertain. The V end was cut by 3 bases, the J end by 11 bases, with 27 bases between. CDR3 length: 17 residues. Germline CDR1 is SGHDT and CDR2 is YYEEEE. The CDR3 nucleotides read TGTGCCAGCAGCTCGATGACACGCTGGGGTACTGAAAGGTCCCAGCATTTT. Amino acid sequence: CASSSMTRWGTERSQHF. The full variable domain, with the rest looked up from reference TRBV5-6 and TRBJ1-5, is DAGVTQSPTHLIKTRGQQVTLRCSPKSGHDTVSWYQQALGQGPQFIFQYYEEEERQRGNFPDRFSGHQFPNYSSELNVNALLLGDSALYLCASSSMTRWGTERSQHFGDGTRLSIL.

The genes are TRBV5-5 and TRBJ1-4; perhaps TRBD1 as D (5 bases). The CDR3 loop spans 16 amino acids. The germline V gene has CDR1 SGHKS and CDR2 YYEKEE (reference sequence). V was cut by 4 bases and J by 5 bases, with 18 bases left in between. In DNA, the CDR3 is TGTGCCAGCAGCCCCCTCGGACACGTACAGAATGAAAAACTGTTTTTT. Residues: CASSPLGHVQNEKLFF.

The gene calls are TRBV12-3 or TRBV12-4 and TRBJ1-1; 8 nucleotides match TRBD1. With 7 bases clipped from V and 3 bases from J, the junction kept 7 bases outside the gene matches. The CDR3 runs to 14 residues. CDR3 region: CASTQGARDTEAFF. The CDR3 DNA reads TGTGCCAGCACCCAGGGGGCGCGGGACACTGAAGCTTTCTTT.

This clonotype was seen only a few times. CDR3 in amino acids: CASSQRRMAYEQYF. CDR3 sequence (DNA): TGTGCCAGCAGCCAGCGGCGGATGGCCTACGAGCAGTACTTC. The chain couples TRBV14 to TRBJ2-7; D is unclear. The V gene lost 3 bases and the J gene lost 2 bases, with 11 bases spanning the gap. Per germline, CDR1 SGHDN and CDR2 FVKESK. The CDR3 has 14 residues.

As concerns this clonotype: The junction departs from germline at one end; a sequencing error may be responsible. The chain couples TRBV7-9 to TRBJ2-6, with unresolved D. The length of the CDR3 is 15 residues. The germline gives CDR1 SEHNR, CDR2 FQNEAQ (reference sequence). CDR3: CASSLLPPGTNVLTF. CDR3 DNA sequence: TGTGCCAGCAGCTTACTCCCACCTGGGACCAACGTCCTGACTTTC.

This clonotype has only a few counts. The CDR3 DNA is TGTGCCAGCAGCTTAGACCGGGTGGGCTATGGCTACACCTTC. As protein: CASSLDRVGYGYTF. The chain employs TRBV7-2 and TRBJ1-2; D is ambiguous. The V end lost 1 base, the J end lost 4 bases, and 10 bases lay between the germline ends. The V gene's germline CDR1 is SGHTA and CDR2 FQGNSA. This CDR3 has 14 residues.

The chain joins TRBV5-1 to TRBJ2-5, with D uncertain. This CDR3 region has 15 residues. The germline V gene has CDR1 SGHRS and CDR2 YFSETQ. Trimming took off 3 bases at V and 0 bases at J, with 12 bases between the two ends. The CDR3 spells CASSSGRRHQETQYF. The CDR3 DNA sequence: TGCGCCAGCAGCTCGGGTAGACGTCACCAAGAGACCCAGTACTTC.

The rearrangement links TRBV29-1 to TRBJ2-3; D remains unclear. This CDR3 region has 11 residues. Deletions cut 6 bases from V and 2 bases from J, with 6 bases between. Germline-derived CDR1 and CDR2 are SQVTM and ANQGSEA. The CDR3: CSVTLTDTQYF. Here the CDR3 DNA reads TGCAGCGTGACTCTCACAGATACGCAGTATTTT.

This clonotype appeared a few times. V usage is TRBV29-1 and J usage is TRBJ2-5; D possibly corresponds to TRBD1 (6 bases). The germline gives CDR1 SQVTM, CDR2 ANQGSEA. Trimming pared 4 bases from V and 2 bases from J, leaving 11 bases between. The CDR3 is made up of 13 amino acids. CDR3 loop: CSVGGLGQETQYF. CDR3 nucleotides: TGCAGCGTTGGGGGGCTAGGGCAAGAGACCCAGTACTTC.

J is TRBJ2-2 and V is TRBV5-1, with a weak D call TRBD2 (6 bases). Deletions cut 0 bases from V and 0 bases from J, with 9 bases between. Germline V gives CDR1 SGHRS, CDR2 YFSETQ. CDR3 size: 16 residues. CDR3: CASSLGGTANTGELFF. CDR3 nucleotide sequence: TGCGCCAGCAGCTTGGGGGGGACTGCGAACACCGGGGAGCTGTTTTTT.

This clonotype was counted a few times. The rearrangement joins TRBV6-5 to TRBJ2-5, with a possible D match to TRBD1 (6 bases). This CDR3 spans 14 amino acids. Germline lookup yields CDR1 MNHEY and CDR2 SVGAGI. Trimming cost V 5 bases and J 1 base, with 11 bases left between them. The CDR3 DNA reads TGTGCCAGCAGTCCAGGACAGTTCCAAGAGACCCAGTACTTC. Its protein product is CASSPGQFQETQYF.

The chain is built from TRBV24-1 and TRBJ1-1, with D possibly being TRBD1 (5 bases). The CDR3 loop spans 13 amino acids. Germline V gene sequence: CDR1 KGHDR, CDR2 SFDVKD. The V and J ends lost 4 bases and 8 bases respectively, with 13 bases between them. The CDR3: CATSDPGTTEAFF. DNA of the CDR3: TGTGCCACCAGTGACCCAGGGACTACCGAAGCTTTCTTT.